Sequencing of this T cell receptor beta chain was carried out in a study of blood T cell repertoires in COVID-19. CDR3 length: 13 residues. Germline V gene sequence: CDR1 KGHSH, CDR2 LQKENI. V lost 3 bases, J lost 6 bases, and 11 bases lay in between. The participants were between 18 and 89 years old and came from 24 US areas. In assigning cohorts, the study relied on participant-reported clinical history. Sequenced by immunoSEQ multiplex PCR; TCRdb stores in-frame clones only, minus some. Of 150,000 to 200,000 clones listed, 76% are singletons. The V call is TRBV18, the J call TRBJ1-2; D may be TRBD1 (5 bases). The receptor's source is a woman aged 45 to 65 with acute COVID-19. Material for sequencing was PBMCs or T cells enriched from blood (not recorded which). Here the CDR3 reads CASSPGRGNGYTF. For the CDR3, the DNA is TGTGCCAGCTCACCCGGACGGGGGAATGGCTACACCTTC.